Listed here are 17 T cell receptor beta chains from one sample, sequenced in a study of T cell responses to AZD1222 COVID-19 vaccine. TCRdb keeps only in-frame clones here, not all; method: immunoSEQ multiplex PCR. The sample contains about 170,000 clones, 85% to 95% of which appear only once. Sequencing was performed on peripheral blood, taken on day 0 of AZD1222 vaccination. These receptors all stem from an adult in good health.

This sequence joins TRBV19 and TRBJ2-7; possible D gene TRBD1, 5 bases. Trimming removed 3 bases at V and 3 bases at J, with 9 bases between. The germline V gene has CDR1 LNHDA and CDR2 SQIVND (reference sequence). The CDR3 covers 13 residues. CDR3 nucleotide sequence: TGTGCCAGTAGTATTTCAGACAGCTACGAGCAGTACTTC. This translates into CASSISDSYEQYF. The variable domain in full, completed from reference TRBV19 and TRBJ2-7, reads DGGITQSPKYLFRKEGQNVTLSCEQNLNHDAMYWYRQDPGQGLRLIYYSQIVNDFQKGDIAEGYSVSREKKESFPLTVTSAQKNPTAFYLCASSISDSYEQYFGPGTRLTVT.

The genes are TRBV19 and TRBJ1-1, with TRBD1 as a possible D gene (5 bases). The CDR3 covers 15 residues. The V and J ends lost 6 bases and 3 bases respectively, with 17 bases between them. Germline CDR1 reads LNHDA; CDR2 reads SQIVND (reference sequence). This chain's CDR3 is CASSPYTGTDTEAFF. The DNA of the CDR3 is TGTGCCAGTAGCCCCTACACCGGGACGGACACTGAAGCTTTCTTT.

This clone was detected once. J is TRBJ2-2 and V is TRBV7-9; 10 bases are a match to TRBD2. Per germline, CDR1 SEHNR and CDR2 FQNEAQ (reference sequence). CDR3 size: 15 residues. Trimming at V came to 7 bases and at J to 7 bases, leaving 9 bases not matched to a gene. This CDR3 is CASTAPLAGDGELFF. CDR3 nucleotides: TGTGCCAGCACCGCCCCCCTAGCGGGAGACGGGGAGCTGTTTTTT.

The CDR3 loop is CASSLFGVYNEQFF. CDR3 sequence (DNA): TGTGCCAGCAGTTTATTCGGGGTATATAATGAGCAGTTCTTC. The chain is built from TRBV27 and TRBJ2-1; the D gene is possibly TRBD2 (5 bases). V lost 1 base to trimming and J lost 7 bases, with 11 bases between them. The germline V gene has CDR1 MNHEY and CDR2 SMNVEV (reference sequence). CDR3 length: 14 amino acids.

The chain is built from TRBV3-1 (or the pseudogene TRBV3-2) and TRBJ1-3, with D possibly being TRBD1 (5 bases). From germline, CDR1 is LGHDT and CDR2 YNNKEL (reference sequence). There are 17 residues in the CDR3. The ends were cut back, 1 base at V and 4 bases at J, with 17 bases in the middle. As DNA, the CDR3 is TGTGCCAGCAGCCAAGTCCGTCTGGGGAGGGGCGGAAACACCATATATTTT. Its protein product is CASSQVRLGRGGNTIYF.

The V gene is TRBV5-8, the J gene TRBJ1-1; no clear D gene. V lost 5 bases and J lost 4, with 6 bases in between. CDR1 is SGHTS and CDR2 is YDEGEE in the germline V gene. The CDR3 length is 11 residues. The DNA of the CDR3 is TGTGCCAGCAGAGTAGGCACTGAAGCTTTCTTT. Amino acid sequence: CASRVGTEAFF.

With regard to this clone: Other DNA sequences in the same sample also yield this CDR3. The V gene is TRBV25-1, the J gene TRBJ1-1; D is unresolved. This CDR3 spans 11 amino acids. V was pared by 2 bases and J by 5 bases, with 3 bases between. Germline values: CDR1 MGHDK, CDR2 SYGVNS. The CDR3 loop reads CASSENTEAFF. As DNA, the CDR3 is TGTGCCAGCAGTGAAAATACTGAAGCTTTCTTT.

This chain links TRBV5-4 with TRBJ2-3; tentative D call: TRBD2 (6 bases). Germline assignment: CDR1 SGHNT and CDR2 YYREEE (reference sequence). V lost 1 base and J 4 bases, leaving 13 bases between the germline ends. The CDR3 is made up of 15 amino acids. CDR3 sequence (DNA): TGTGCCAGCAGCTTGATGGGCGGGATTTCAGATACGCAGTATTTT. This gives the protein CASSLMGGISDTQYF.

This chain links TRBV6-4 with TRBJ1-1; D may be TRBD1 (5 bases). The germline V gene has CDR1 MRHNA and CDR2 SNTAGT. Trimming removed 5 bases from V and 2 bases from J, with 12 bases in between. The CDR3 loop spans 14 amino acids. CDR3 protein: CASSSGTLNTEAFF. The DNA for the CDR3 is TGTGCCAGCAGTTCCGGGACTCTCAACACTGAAGCTTTCTTT.

The gene calls are TRBV6-5 and TRBJ1-2; 9 bases are shared with TRBD1. The J segment lost 4 bases and the V segment lost 5 bases, leaving 8 bases of the junction unmatched. The CDR3 runs to 15 residues. From germline, CDR1 is MNHEY and CDR2 SVGAGI. The DNA of the CDR3 is TGTGCCAGCAGTCCGAACAGGGGGCGCCCCTATGGCTACACCTTC. Protein product: CASSPNRGRPYGYTF.

The chain has TRBV11-2 and TRBJ2-3; D possibly matches TRBD1 or TRBD2 (6 bases each). This CDR3 has 15 amino acids. V dropped 0 bases and J dropped 4 bases, with 11 bases sitting between them. Germline V gene sequence: CDR1 SGHAT, CDR2 FQNNGV. As DNA, the CDR3 is TGTGCCAGCAGCTTAGAGTACAGGGAGGCAGATACGCAGTATTTT. Protein product: CASSLEYREADTQYF.

The chain carries TRBV5-8 and TRBJ1-5; D not resolved. The length of the CDR3 is 13 residues. Germline V gives CDR1 SGHTS, CDR2 YDEGEE. Trimming stripped 4 bases from V and 4 bases from J, with 9 bases between. CDR3 sequence (DNA): TGTGCCAGCAGCCCCGAGATAAATCAGCCCCAGCATTTT. Protein sequence: CASSPEINQPQHF.

The chain is built from TRBV6-5 and TRBJ1-1; TRBD1 agrees at 11 bases. The CDR3 consists of 15 residues. The junction had 5 bases not matched to a gene; V was cut back by 4 bases and J by 4 bases. CDR1 is MNHEY, CDR2 SVGAGI, per germline. In DNA, the CDR3 is TGTGCCAGCAGTTCCGGACAGGGGGCTGCCACTGAAGCTTTCTTT. It specifies CASSSGQGAATEAFF.

The J gene is TRBJ1-2, the V gene TRBV27, with D perhaps matching TRBD1 (5 bases). The CDR3 has 13 amino acids. V was cut by 6 bases and J by 7 bases, with 15 bases left in between. CDR1 is MNHEY and CDR2 is SMNVEV in the germline V gene (reference sequence). CDR3 amino acids: CASSASGSRGYTF. The CDR3 DNA sequence: TGTGCCAGCAGCGCCTCAGGGTCTCGTGGCTACACCTTC.

This chain connects TRBV5-1 to TRBJ2-7; weak D call: TRBD1 (5 bases). CDR1 and CDR2 from the germline V gene are SGHRS and YFSETQ. Trimming cost V 0 bases and J 1 base, with 8 bases left between them. The length of the CDR3 is 14 residues. The CDR3 is CASSLVTGSYEQYF. CDR3 nucleotides: TGCGCCAGCAGCTTGGTTACAGGTTCCTACGAGCAGTACTTC.

The chain carries TRBV7-9 and TRBJ1-5; 8 positions match TRBD1. With V trimmed by 5 bases and J by 2 bases, 5 bases remained unmatched. The CDR3 loop spans 15 amino acids. Germline lookup yields CDR1 SEHNR and CDR2 FQNEAQ (reference sequence). CDR3 amino acids: CASSGGQGGNQPQHF. CDR3 nucleotide sequence: TGTGCCAGCAGCGGCGGACAGGGAGGCAATCAGCCCCAGCATTTT.

V gene TRBV6-5 combines with J gene TRBJ1-1, with D unclear. The CDR3 has 14 residues. Trimming cost V 6 bases and J 5 bases, with 16 bases left between them. CDR1 is MNHEY and CDR2 is SVGAGI in the germline V gene. This CDR3 is CASRLGPKSTEAFF. The CDR3 bases are TGTGCCAGCAGACTGGGCCCTAAGTCGACTGAAGCTTTCTTT.